These 9 T cell receptor beta chains originate from one sample sequenced in a study of cytomegalovirus exposure and HLA in healthy donors. The PCR had 60 Vbeta and 13 Jbeta primers. The data were produced by immunoSEQ multiplex PCR, yet TCRdb's version contains in-frame clones alone and is incomplete. This sample has about 140,000 clones, with 76% found just once. Sequenced sample: PBMCs. The receptors stem from a man between 18 and 29 years old in good health and CMV-seronegative.

This chain links TRBV14 with TRBJ2-5, with D tentatively TRBD1 (6 bases). Germline values: CDR1 SGHDN, CDR2 FVKESK. The CDR3 loop spans 18 amino acids. V gave up 4 bases and J gave up 5 bases, with 26 bases separating them. The chain's CDR3 is CASSPIALTGRYPETQYF. In DNA, the CDR3 is TGTGCCAGCAGCCCTATCGCTCTGACAGGACGGTACCCGGAGACCCAGTACTTC.

The chain couples TRBV7-8 to TRBJ2-3; 10 bases match TRBD2. V dropped 2 bases and J dropped 2; count of bases not matched to a gene: 4. This CDR3 has 16 amino acids. Germline V gives CDR1 SGHVS, CDR2 FQNEAQ. The CDR3 reads CASSLTTSGPTDTQYF. The CDR3 DNA is TGTGCCAGCAGCTTAACGACTAGCGGGCCCACAGATACGCAGTATTTT.

The chain recombines TRBV5-1 with TRBJ1-2, with TRBD1 as a possible D gene (6 bases). This CDR3 contains 14 residues. Trimming shortened V by 0 bases and J by 8 bases, and 14 bases separated the two germline ends. CDR1 and CDR2 from the germline V gene are SGHRS and YFSETQ. The CDR3 loop reads CASSLEGTTGGYTF. The CDR3 DNA follows: TGCGCCAGCAGCTTGGAGGGGACAACCGGCGGCTACACCTTC.

This clone was observed a single time. The chain combines TRBV27 with TRBJ2-7; 9 bases match TRBD1. V shed 5 bases and J 5 bases; nucleotides not matched to a gene: 7. This CDR3 has 14 residues. The germline V gene has CDR1 MNHEY and CDR2 SMNVEV (reference sequence). The CDR3 DNA reads TGTGCCAGCAGTAACGGACAGGGGTACCACGAGCAGTACTTC. Its protein product is CASSNGQGYHEQYF.

This chain uses TRBV15 with TRBJ2-7; no clear D gene. V was clipped by 0 bases and J by 4 bases, with 7 bases between them. The germline V gene encodes CDR1 LNHNV and CDR2 YYDKDF (reference sequence). This CDR3 is 13 amino acids long. In DNA, the CDR3 is TGTGCCACCAGCAGAGATCGCAGTTACGAGCAGTACTTC. Its translation: CATSRDRSYEQYF.

The V gene is TRBV19, the J gene TRBJ1-6; D not certain. In germline, CDR1 is LNHDA, CDR2 SQIVND (reference sequence). This CDR3 is 14 amino acids long. V was cut by 5 bases and J by 11 bases, with 16 bases left in between. In nucleotides, the CDR3 is TGTGCCAGTAGTTCGACCGCCGGCGGGGCACCCCTCCACTTT. This gives the protein CASSSTAGGAPLHF. The complete variable domain, with remaining parts taken from reference TRBV19 and TRBJ1-6, reads DGGITQSPKYLFRKEGQNVTLSCEQNLNHDAMYWYRQDPGQGLRLIYYSQIVNDFQKGDIAEGYSVSREKKESFPLTVTSAQKNPTAFYLCASSSTAGGAPLHFGNGTRLTVT.

This rearrangement joins TRBV4-1 to TRBJ2-3; no reliable D call. Germline CDR1 is MGHRA and CDR2 is YSYEKL. V lost 2 bases, J lost 1 base, and 4 bases lay in between. CDR3 length equals 13 residues. The CDR3: CASSQQGTDTQYF. Written as DNA, the CDR3 is TGCGCCAGCAGCCAACAGGGCACAGATACGCAGTATTTT.

The V and J genes are TRBV16 and TRBJ1-1; D remains unclear. Germline V gene sequence: CDR1 KGHSY, CDR2 FQNENV. The V end lost 2 bases, the J end lost 2 bases, and 21 bases lay between the germline ends. The CDR3 spans 18 residues. CDR3 loop: CASSQPTAPRVINTEAFF. The CDR3 coding sequence is TGTGCCAGCAGCCAACCTACGGCGCCTAGAGTTATTAACACTGAAGCTTTCTTT.

V gene TRBV14 combines with J gene TRBJ2-1; 8 bases match TRBD1. With 0 bases clipped from V and 3 bases from J, the junction kept 7 bases outside the gene matches. This CDR3 is 17 amino acids long. In germline, CDR1 is SGHDN, CDR2 FVKESK. CDR3 sequence (DNA): TGTGCCAGCAGCCAAGAACGCTGGACAGGGTTCTACAATGAGCAGTTCTTC. It is translated as CASSQERWTGFYNEQFF. The entire variable domain, with the rest obtained from reference TRBV14 and TRBJ2-1, is as follows: EAGVTQFPSHSVIEKGQTVTLRCDPISGHDNLYWYRRVMGKEIKFLLHFVKESKQDESGMPNNRFLAERTGGTYSTLKVQPAELEDSGVYFCASSQERWTGFYNEQFFGPGTRLTVL.